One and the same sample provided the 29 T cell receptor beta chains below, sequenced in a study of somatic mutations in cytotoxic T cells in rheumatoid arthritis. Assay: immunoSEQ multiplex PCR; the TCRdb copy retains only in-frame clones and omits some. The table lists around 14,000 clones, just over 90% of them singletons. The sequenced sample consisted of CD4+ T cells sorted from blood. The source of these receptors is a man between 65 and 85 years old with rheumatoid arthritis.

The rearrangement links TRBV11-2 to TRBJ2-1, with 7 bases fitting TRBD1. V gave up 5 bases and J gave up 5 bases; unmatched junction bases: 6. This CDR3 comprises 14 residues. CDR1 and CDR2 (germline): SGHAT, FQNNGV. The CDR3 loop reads CASSKRDRHNEQFF. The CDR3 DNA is TGTGCCAGCAGCAAACGGGACAGACACAATGAGCAGTTCTTC. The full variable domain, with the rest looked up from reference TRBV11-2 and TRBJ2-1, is EAGVAQSPRYKIIEKRQSVAFWCNPISGHATLYWYQQILGQGPKLLIQFQNNGVVDDSQLPKDRFSAERLKGVDSTLKIQPAKLEDSAVYLCASSKRDRHNEQFFGPGTRLTVL.

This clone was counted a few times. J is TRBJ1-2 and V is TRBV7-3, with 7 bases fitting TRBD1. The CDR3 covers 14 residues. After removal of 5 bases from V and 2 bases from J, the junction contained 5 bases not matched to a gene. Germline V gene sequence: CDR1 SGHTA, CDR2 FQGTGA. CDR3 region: CASSPQGQNYGYTF. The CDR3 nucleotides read TGTGCCAGCAGCCCCCAGGGACAGAACTATGGCTACACCTTC.

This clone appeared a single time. Here the CDR3 reads CASSYNKGYTF. As DNA, the CDR3 is TGTGCCAGCAGTTACAACAAAGGCTACACCTTC. The chain is built from TRBV6-6 and TRBJ1-2, with D hard to call. Trimming left V 2 bases short and J 8 bases short, with 6 bases between. This CDR3 has 11 amino acids. The V gene's germline CDR1 is MNHNY and CDR2 SVGAGI (reference sequence).

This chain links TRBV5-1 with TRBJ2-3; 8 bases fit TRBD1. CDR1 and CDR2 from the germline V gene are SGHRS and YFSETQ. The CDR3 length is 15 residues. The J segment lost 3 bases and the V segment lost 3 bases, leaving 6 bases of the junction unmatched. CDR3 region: CASSSLDRGTDTQYF. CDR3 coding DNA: TGCGCCAGCAGCTCGCTCGACAGGGGTACAGATACGCAGTATTTT. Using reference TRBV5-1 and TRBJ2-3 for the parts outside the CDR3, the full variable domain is KAGVTQTPRYLIKTRGQQVTLSCSPISGHRSVSWYQQTPGQGLQFLFEYFSETQRNKGNFPGRFSGRQFSNSRSEMNVSTLELGDSALYLCASSSLDRGTDTQYFGPGTRLTVL.

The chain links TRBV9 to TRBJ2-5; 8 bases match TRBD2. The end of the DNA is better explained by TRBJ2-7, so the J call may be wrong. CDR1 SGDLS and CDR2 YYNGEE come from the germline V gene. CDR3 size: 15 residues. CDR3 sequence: CASSVATGRGYEQYF. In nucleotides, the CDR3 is TGTGCCAGCAGCGTAGCGACCGGGAGGGGCTACGAGCAGTACTTC.

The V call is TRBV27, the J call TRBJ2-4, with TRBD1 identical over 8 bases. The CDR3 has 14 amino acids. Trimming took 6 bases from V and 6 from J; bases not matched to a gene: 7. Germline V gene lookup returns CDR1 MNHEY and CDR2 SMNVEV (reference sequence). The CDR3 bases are TGTGCCAGCAGCGGACAGGGCCTGGGAAACATTCAGTACTTC. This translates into CASSGQGLGNIQYF.

CDR3 amino acids: CASSYSYTSNYGYTF. The CDR3 DNA is TGTGCCAGCAGTTACTCTTATACTTCCAACTATGGCTACACCTTC. The J gene is TRBJ1-2, the V gene TRBV6-5, with D hard to call. CDR3 size: 15 residues. The germline gives CDR1 MNHEY, CDR2 SVGAGI. V was shortened by 0 bases and J by 2 bases, with 10 bases between the two germline ends.

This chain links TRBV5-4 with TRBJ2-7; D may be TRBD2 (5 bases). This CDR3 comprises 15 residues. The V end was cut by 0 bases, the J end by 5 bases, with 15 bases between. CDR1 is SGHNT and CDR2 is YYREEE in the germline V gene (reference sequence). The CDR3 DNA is TGTGCCAGCAGCTTGGATGGGAGACCGGGCCACGAGCAGTACTTC. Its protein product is CASSLDGRPGHEQYF. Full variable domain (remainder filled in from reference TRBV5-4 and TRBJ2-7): ETGVTQSPTHLIKTRGQQVTLRCSSQSGHNTVSWYQQALGQGPQFIFQYYREEENGRGNFPPRFSGLQFPNYSSELNVNALELDDSALYLCASSLDGRPGHEQYFGPGTRLTVT.

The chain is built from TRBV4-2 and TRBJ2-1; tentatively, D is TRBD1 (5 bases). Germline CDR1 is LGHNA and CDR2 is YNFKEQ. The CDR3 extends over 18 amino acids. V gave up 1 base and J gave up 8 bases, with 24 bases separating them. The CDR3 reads CASSQGGSGSVGGDEQFF. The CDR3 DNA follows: TGTGCCAGCAGCCAAGGGGGCTCCGGGTCAGTGGGTGGCGATGAGCAGTTCTTC.

DNA of the CDR3: TGTGCCAGCAGCCAAGATGTGGAGCGGCGGGCCGATGAGCAGTTCTTC. Translated: CASSQDVERRADEQFF. This chain joins TRBV14 and TRBJ2-1; tentatively, D is TRBD2 (5 bases). Germline CDR1 is SGHDN and CDR2 is FVKESK. This CDR3 comprises 16 residues. The V end was cut by 0 bases, the J end by 8 bases, with 17 bases between.

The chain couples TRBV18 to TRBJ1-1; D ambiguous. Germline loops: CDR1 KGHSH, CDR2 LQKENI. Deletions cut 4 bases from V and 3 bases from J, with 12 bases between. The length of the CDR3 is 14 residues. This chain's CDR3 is CASSQGLGYTEAFF. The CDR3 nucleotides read TGTGCCAGCTCACAAGGTCTCGGGTACACTGAAGCTTTCTTT.

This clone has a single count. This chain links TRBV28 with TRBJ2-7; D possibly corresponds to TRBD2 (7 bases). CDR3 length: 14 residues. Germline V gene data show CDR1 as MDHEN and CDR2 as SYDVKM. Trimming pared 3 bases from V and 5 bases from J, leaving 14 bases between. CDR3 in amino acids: CASSLRGGTNEQYF. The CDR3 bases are TGTGCCAGCAGTTTGAGGGGGGGCACGAACGAGCAGTACTTC.

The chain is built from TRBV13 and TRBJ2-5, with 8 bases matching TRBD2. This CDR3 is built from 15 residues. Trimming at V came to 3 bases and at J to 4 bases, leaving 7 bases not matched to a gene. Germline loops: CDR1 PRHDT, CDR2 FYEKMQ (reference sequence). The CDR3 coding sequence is TGTGCCAGCAGCTTCTTAGCGGGGAGGGGAGAGACCCAGTACTTC. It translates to CASSFLAGRGETQYF.

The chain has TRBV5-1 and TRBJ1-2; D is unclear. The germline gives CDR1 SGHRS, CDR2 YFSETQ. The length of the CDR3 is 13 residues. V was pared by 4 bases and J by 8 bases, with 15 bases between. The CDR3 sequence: CASSPLGQRGYTF. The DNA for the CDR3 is TGCGCCAGCAGCCCTTTGGGCCAAAGGGGCTACACCTTC. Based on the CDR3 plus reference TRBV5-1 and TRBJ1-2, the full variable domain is KAGVTQTPRYLIKTRGQQVTLSCSPISGHRSVSWYQQTPGQGLQFLFEYFSETQRNKGNFPGRFSGRQFSNSRSEMNVSTLELGDSALYLCASSPLGQRGYTFGSGTRLTVV.

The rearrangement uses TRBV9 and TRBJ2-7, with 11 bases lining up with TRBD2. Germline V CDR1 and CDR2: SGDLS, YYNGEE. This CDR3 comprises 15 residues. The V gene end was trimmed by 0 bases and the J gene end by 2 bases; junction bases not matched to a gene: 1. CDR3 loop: CASSVGTSGPYEQYF. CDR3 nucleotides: TGTGCCAGCAGCGTAGGGACTAGCGGGCCCTACGAGCAGTACTTC.

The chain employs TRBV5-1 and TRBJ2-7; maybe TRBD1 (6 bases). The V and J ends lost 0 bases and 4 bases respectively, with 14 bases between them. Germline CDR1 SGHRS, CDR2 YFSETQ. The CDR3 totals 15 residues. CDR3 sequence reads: CASSLGAGERYEQYF. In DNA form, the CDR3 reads TGCGCCAGCAGCTTGGGGGCAGGGGAGAGGTACGAGCAGTACTTC.

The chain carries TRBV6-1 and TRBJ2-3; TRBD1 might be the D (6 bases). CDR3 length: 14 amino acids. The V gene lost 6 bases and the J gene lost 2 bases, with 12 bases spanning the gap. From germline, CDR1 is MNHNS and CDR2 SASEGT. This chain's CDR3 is CASREWTDTDTQYF. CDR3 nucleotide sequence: TGTGCCAGCAGGGAATGGACAGACACAGATACGCAGTATTTT.

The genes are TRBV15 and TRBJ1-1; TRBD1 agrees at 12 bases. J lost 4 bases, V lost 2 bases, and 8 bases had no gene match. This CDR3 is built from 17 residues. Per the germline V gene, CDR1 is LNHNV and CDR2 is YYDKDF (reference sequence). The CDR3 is CATSRFGTGGWVTEAFF. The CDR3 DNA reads TGTGCCACCAGCAGATTTGGGACAGGGGGCTGGGTCACTGAAGCTTTCTTT.

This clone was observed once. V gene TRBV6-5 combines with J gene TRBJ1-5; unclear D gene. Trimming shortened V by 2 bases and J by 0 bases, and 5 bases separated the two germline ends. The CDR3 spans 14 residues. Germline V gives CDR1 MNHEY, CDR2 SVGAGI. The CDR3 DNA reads TGTGCCAGCAGTTACAAATATAGCAATCAGCCCCAGCATTTT. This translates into CASSYKYSNQPQHF.

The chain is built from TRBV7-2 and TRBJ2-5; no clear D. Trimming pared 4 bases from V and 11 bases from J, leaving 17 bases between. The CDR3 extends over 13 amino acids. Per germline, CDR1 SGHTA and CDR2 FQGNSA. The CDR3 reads CASSSSPRQAQYF. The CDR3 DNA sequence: TGTGCCAGCAGCTCCTCCCCACGGCAGGCGCAGTACTTC.

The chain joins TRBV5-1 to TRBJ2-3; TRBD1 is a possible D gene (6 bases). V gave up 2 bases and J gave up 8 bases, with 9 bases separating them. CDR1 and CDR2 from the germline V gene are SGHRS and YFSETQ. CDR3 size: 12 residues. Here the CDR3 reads CASSLQGATQYF. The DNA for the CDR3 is TGCGCCAGCAGCTTACAGGGAGCTACGCAGTATTTT.

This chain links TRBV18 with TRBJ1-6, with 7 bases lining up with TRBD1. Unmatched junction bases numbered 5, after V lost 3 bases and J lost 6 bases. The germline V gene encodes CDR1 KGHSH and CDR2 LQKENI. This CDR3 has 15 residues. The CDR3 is CASSPGTASNSPLHF. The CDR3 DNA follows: TGTGCCAGCTCACCGGGGACAGCTTCTAATTCACCCCTCCACTTT.

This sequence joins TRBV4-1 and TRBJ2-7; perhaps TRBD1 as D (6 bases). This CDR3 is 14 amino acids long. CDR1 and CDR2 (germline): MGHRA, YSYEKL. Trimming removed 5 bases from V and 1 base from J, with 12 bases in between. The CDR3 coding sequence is TGCGCCAGCAGCGGAATACAGGGATCCTACGAGCAGTACTTC. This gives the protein CASSGIQGSYEQYF.

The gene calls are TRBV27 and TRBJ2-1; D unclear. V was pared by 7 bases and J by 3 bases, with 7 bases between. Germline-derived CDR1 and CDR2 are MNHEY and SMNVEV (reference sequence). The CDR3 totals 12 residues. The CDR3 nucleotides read TGTGCCAGCAAACGAGACTACAATGAGCAGTTCTTC. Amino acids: CASKRDYNEQFF.

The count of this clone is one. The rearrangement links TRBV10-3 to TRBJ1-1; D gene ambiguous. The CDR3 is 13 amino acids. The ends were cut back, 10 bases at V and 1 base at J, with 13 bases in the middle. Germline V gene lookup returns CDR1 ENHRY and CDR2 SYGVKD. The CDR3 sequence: CATLQTENTEAFF. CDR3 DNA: TGTGCCACCCTACAGACGGAGAACACTGAAGCTTTCTTT.

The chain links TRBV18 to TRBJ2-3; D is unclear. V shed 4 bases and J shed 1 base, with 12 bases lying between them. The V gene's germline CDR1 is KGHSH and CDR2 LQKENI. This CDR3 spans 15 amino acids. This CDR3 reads CASSLHLGGTDTQYF. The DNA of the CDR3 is TGTGCCAGCTCACTCCACCTTGGAGGCACAGATACGCAGTATTTT.

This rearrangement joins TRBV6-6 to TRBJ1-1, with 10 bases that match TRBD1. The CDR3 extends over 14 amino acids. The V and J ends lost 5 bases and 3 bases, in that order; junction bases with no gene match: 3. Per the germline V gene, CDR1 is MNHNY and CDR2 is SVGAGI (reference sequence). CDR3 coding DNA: TGTGCCAGCAGTCAGGGACAGGGGTACACTGAAGCTTTCTTT. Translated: CASSQGQGYTEAFF.

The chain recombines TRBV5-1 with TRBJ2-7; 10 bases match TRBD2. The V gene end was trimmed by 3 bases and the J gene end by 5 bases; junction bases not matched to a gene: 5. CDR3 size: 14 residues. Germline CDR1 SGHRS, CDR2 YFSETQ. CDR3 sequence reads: CASSSGTSDHEQYF. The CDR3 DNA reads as TGCGCCAGCAGCTCCGGGACTAGCGATCACGAGCAGTACTTC.

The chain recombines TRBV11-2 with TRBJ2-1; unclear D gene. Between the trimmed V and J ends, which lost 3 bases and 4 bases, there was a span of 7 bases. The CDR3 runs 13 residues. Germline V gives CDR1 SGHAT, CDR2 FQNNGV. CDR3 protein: CASSLRSYNEQFF. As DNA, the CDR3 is TGTGCCAGCAGCTTGCGGTCGTACAATGAGCAGTTCTTC.